The 10 T cell receptor beta chains given below trace back to one sample, sequenced in a study of human T cells and chemical hapten exposure. Via MiXCR, TCRdb re-called the RACE reads, giving one row per CDR3 protein. The sample lists about 73,000 distinct CDR3 sequences, about 9% occurring once. As for time point: patch test 2, 6 weeks after DPC sensitization. The treatment is: therapeutic diphenylcyclopropenone sensitization with weekly scalp DPC. The sequencing here drew on whole blood, taken in connection with sensitization to the hapten diphenylcyclopropenone (DPC). The receptors stem from a woman aged 45-65 years with alopecia areata. Some clones in this sample may be carry-over from other donors' samples.

This clonotype was seen a handful of times. This chain connects TRBV10-3 to TRBJ2-3; D assignment may be TRBD1 or TRBD2 (5 bases each). There are 14 residues in the CDR3. V lost 2 bases and J 3 bases, leaving 9 bases between the germline ends. The V gene's germline CDR1 is ENHRY and CDR2 SYGVKD. In DNA form, the CDR3 reads TGTGCCATCAGTGAGATGGGGGAGACAGATACGCAGTATTTT. Amino acid sequence: CAISEMGETDTQYF.

This clonotype was detected ten times or more. This sequence joins TRBV6-1 and TRBJ2-7; D might be TRBD1 (6 bases). The CDR3 has 12 amino acids. The V and J ends lost 7 bases and 2 bases respectively, with 9 bases between them. Germline assignment: CDR1 MNHNS and CDR2 SASEGT. The CDR3 DNA is TGTGCCAGCATAAGGGGGACCTACGAGCAGTACTTC. Translating gives CASIRGTYEQYF.

The V and J genes are TRBV28 and TRBJ2-1, with 11 bases lining up with TRBD2. The ends lost 7 bases at V and 7 bases at J; junction bases unmatched: 12. Germline values: CDR1 MDHEN, CDR2 SYDVKM. The CDR3 is made up of 16 amino acids. The CDR3 spells CASTQGPLAGVNEQFF. The CDR3 DNA follows: TGTGCCAGCACCCAAGGGCCACTAGCGGGAGTGAATGAGCAGTTCTTC.

The rearrangement joins TRBV18 to TRBJ1-6; D call uncertain. This CDR3 has 17 amino acids. Germline CDR1 KGHSH, CDR2 LQKENI. V gave up 0 bases and J gave up 0 bases, with 9 bases separating them. CDR3 residues: CASSPPTGGSYNSPLHF. The CDR3 DNA reads as TGTGCCAGCTCACCACCGACCGGCGGCTCCTATAATTCACCCCTCCACTTT.

The rearrangement joins TRBV3-1 to TRBJ2-3; D may be TRBD2 (5 bases). Trimming left V 4 bases short and J 4 bases short, with 18 bases between. CDR1 LGHDT and CDR2 YNNKEL come from the germline V gene (reference sequence). CDR3 length equals 16 residues. CDR3 in amino acids: CASSPGRLARADTQYF. The CDR3 coding sequence is TGTGCCAGCAGCCCGGGCCGCTTAGCGCGGGCAGATACGCAGTATTTT.

For this clonotype: A much larger clonotype is one base distant, so this may be a read error. The chain recombines TRBV24-1 with TRBJ1-2; 8 bases are a match to TRBD1. Germline V gene lookup returns CDR1 KGHDR and CDR2 SFDVKD. With V trimmed by 4 bases and J by 4 bases, 7 bases remained unmatched. This CDR3 region has 15 residues. CDR3 DNA sequence: TGTGCCACCAGTGACCCCATGACAGGGGCCTATGGCTACACCTTC. Translating gives CATSDPMTGAYGYTF.

This chain uses TRBV24-1 with TRBJ2-3; D not certain. This CDR3 is 16 amino acids long. V lost 3 bases, J lost 0 bases, and 12 bases lay in between. The germline CDR1 and CDR2 sequences are KGHDR and SFDVKD. CDR3 in amino acids: CATSDISAASTDTQYF. In nucleotides, the CDR3 is TGTGCCACCAGTGATATCAGCGCCGCTAGCACAGATACGCAGTATTTT.

The gene calls are TRBV6-6 and TRBJ2-7; D is unclear. Trimming pared 8 bases from V and 4 bases from J, leaving 12 bases between. Germline-derived CDR1 and CDR2 are MNHNY and SVGAGI (reference sequence). This CDR3 has 12 amino acids. The CDR3 nucleotides read TGTGCCAGCGAAGGTTTGGGGTACGAGCAGTACTTC. Translation gives CASEGLGYEQYF.

This clonotype was observed at least ten times. V and J are TRBV6-2 or TRBV6-3 and TRBJ2-7; 9 positions match TRBD1. With 6 bases clipped from V and 2 bases from J, the junction kept 5 bases outside the gene matches. The CDR3 covers 14 residues. Germline V lookup: CDR1 MNHEY, CDR2 SVGEGT. In DNA, the CDR3 is TGTGCCAGCAGGGCGGGACAGGGACCCTACGAGCAGTACTTC. Translated, it gives CASRAGQGPYEQYF.

This clonotype was seen a handful of times. CDR3 DNA sequence: TGCGCCAGCAGCTTCGCGGAGTACAATGAGCAGTTCTTC. This sequence encodes CASSFAEYNEQFF. This rearrangement joins TRBV5-1 to TRBJ2-1, with no clear D. Trimming cost V 2 bases and J 4 bases, with 7 bases left between them. CDR1 is SGHRS and CDR2 is YFSETQ in the germline V gene. The CDR3 totals 13 residues. Filled out from reference TRBV5-1 and TRBJ2-1, the complete variable domain reads KAGVTQTPRYLIKTRGQQVTLSCSPISGHRSVSWYQQTPGQGLQFLFEYFSETQRNKGNFPGRFSGRQFSNSRSEMNVSTLELGDSALYLCASSFAEYNEQFFGPGTRLTVL.